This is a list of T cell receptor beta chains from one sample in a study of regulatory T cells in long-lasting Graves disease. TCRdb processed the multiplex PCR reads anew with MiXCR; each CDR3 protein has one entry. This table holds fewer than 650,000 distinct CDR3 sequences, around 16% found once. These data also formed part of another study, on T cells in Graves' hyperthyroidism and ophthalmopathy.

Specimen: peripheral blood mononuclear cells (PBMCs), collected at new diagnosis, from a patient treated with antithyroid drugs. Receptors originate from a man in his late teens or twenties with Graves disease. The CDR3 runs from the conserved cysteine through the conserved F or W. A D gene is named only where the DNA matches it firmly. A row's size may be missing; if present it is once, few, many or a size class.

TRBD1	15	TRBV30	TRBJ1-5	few	CAWSTGQGTDQPQHF	TGTGCCTGGAGTACGGGACAGGGGACAGATCAGCCCCAGCATTTT
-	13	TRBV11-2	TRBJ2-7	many	CASSLESGGEQYF	TGTGCCAGCAGCTTAGAGTCAGGTGGCGAGCAGTACTTC
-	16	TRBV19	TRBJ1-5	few	CASSRRQTYSNQPQHF	TGTGCCAGTAGTCGTCGACAGACCTATAGCAATCAGCCCCAGCATTTT
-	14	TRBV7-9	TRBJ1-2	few	CASSLVDRYWGYTF	TGTGCCAGCAGCTTAGTAGACCGGTATTGGGGCTACACCTTC
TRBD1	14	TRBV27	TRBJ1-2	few	CASSSGQDREGYTF	TGTGCCAGCAGTTCAGGACAGGACCGGGAAGGCTACACCTTC
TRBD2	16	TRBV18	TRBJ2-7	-	CASSPPSAGVRHEQYF	TGTGCCAGCTCACCCCCTTCAGCGGGAGTAAGGCACGAGCAGTACTTC
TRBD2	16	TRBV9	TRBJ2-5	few	CASSVHSGRAMETQYF	TGTGCCAGCAGCGTTCATAGCGGGAGGGCCATGGAGACCCAGTACTTC
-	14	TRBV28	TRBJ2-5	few	CASSLTSPQETQYF	TGTGCCAGCAGTTTAACTAGCCCCCAAGAGACCCAGTACTTC
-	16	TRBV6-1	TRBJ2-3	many	CASTHREVRNTDTQYF	TGTGCCAGCACCCATAGGGAGGTCCGCAACACAGATACGCAGTATTTT
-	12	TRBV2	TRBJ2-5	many	CASSEAGGTQYF	TGTGCCAGCAGTGAAGCTGGAGGGACCCAGTACTTC
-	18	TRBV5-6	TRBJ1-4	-	CASSPIGGRARRNEKLFF	TGTGCCAGCAGCCCTATCGGGGGCAGGGCCAGGAGAAATGAAAAACTGTTTTTT
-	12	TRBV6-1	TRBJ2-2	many	CASSPGSGELFF	TGTGCCAGCAGCCCCGGGAGCGGGGAGCTGTTTTTT
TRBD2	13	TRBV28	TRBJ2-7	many	CASSSGSSYEQYF	TGTGCCAGCAGCAGCGGGAGCTCCTACGAGCAGTACTTC
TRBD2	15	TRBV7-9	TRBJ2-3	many	CASSLAGRGADTQYF	TGTGCCAGCAGCTTAGCCGGGAGGGGCGCAGATACGCAGTATTTT
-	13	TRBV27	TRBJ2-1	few	CASSWTGAHEQFF	TGTGCCAGCAGTTGGACCGGGGCACATGAGCAGTTCTTC
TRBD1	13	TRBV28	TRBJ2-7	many	CASSGTGGWEQYF	TGTGCCAGCAGTGGGACAGGGGGCTGGGAGCAGTACTTC
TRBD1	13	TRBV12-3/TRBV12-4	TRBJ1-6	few	CASTQGAQSPLHF	TGTGCCAGCACGCAGGGGGCACAATCACCCCTCCACTTT